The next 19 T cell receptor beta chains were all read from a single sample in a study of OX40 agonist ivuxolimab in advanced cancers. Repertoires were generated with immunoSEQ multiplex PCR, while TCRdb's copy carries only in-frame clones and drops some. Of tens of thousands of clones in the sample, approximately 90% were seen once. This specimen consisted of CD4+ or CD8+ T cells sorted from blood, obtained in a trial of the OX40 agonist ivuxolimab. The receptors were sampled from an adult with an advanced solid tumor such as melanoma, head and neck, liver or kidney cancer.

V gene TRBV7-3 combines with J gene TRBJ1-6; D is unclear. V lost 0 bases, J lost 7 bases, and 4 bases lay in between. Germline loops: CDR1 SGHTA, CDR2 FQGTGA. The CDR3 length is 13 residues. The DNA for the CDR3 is TGTGCCAGCAGCTTAACAGGGAATTCACCCCTCCACTTT. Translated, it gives CASSLTGNSPLHF.

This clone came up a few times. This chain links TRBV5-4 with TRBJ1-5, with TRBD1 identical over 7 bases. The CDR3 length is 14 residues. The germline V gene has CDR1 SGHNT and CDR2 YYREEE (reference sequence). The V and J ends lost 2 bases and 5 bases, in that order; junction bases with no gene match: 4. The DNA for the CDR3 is TGTGCCAGCAGCTTCCAGGGGGGTCATCAGCCCCAGCATTTT. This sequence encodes CASSFQGGHQPQHF.

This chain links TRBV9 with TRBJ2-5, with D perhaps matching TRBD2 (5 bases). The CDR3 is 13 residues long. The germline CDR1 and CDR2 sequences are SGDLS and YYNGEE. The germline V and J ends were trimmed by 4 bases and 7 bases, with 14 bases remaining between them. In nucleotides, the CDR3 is TGTGCCAGCAGCTCTGTCCTTGGGAGGACCCAGTACTTC. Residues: CASSSVLGRTQYF.

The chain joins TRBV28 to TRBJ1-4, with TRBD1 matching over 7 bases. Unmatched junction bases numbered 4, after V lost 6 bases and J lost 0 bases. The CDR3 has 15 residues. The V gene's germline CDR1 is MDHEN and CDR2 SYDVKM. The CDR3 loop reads CASSRTGATNEKLFF. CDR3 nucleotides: TGTGCCAGCAGCCGTACAGGGGCAACTAATGAAAAACTGTTTTTT. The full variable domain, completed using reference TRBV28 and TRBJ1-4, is DVKVTQSSRYLVKRTGEKVFLECVQDMDHENMFWYRQDPGLGLRLIYFSYDVKMKEKGDIPEGYSVSREKKERFSLILESASTNQTSMYLCASSRTGATNEKLFFGSGTQLSVL.

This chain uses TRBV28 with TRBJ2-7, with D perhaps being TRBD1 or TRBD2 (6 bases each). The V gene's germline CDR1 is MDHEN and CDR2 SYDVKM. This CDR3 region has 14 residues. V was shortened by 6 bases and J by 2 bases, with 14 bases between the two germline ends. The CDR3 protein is CASSFGGEAYEQYF. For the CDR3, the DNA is TGTGCCAGCAGCTTCGGGGGCGAGGCCTACGAGCAGTACTTC.

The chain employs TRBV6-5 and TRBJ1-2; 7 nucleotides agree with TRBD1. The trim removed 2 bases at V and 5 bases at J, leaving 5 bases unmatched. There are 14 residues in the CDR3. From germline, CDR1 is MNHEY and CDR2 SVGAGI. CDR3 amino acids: CASSYDRQGYGYTF. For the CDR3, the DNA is TGTGCCAGCAGTTACGACCGACAGGGTTATGGCTACACCTTC.

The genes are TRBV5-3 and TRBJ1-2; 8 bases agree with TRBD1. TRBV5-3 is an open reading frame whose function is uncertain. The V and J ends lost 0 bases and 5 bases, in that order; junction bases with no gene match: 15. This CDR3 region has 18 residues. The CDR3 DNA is TGTGCCAGAAGCTTGGAAGCCTACGAGACAGGGGTGTGGTATGGCTACACCTTC. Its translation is CARSLEAYETGVWYGYTF.

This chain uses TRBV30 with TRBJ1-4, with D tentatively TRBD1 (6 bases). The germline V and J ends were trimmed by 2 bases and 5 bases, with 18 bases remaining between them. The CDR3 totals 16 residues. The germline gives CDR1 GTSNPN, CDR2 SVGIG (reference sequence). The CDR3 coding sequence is TGTGCCTGGAGTCAACGGTTCCGGGGGCTCAATGAAAAACTGTTTTTT. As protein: CAWSQRFRGLNEKLFF.

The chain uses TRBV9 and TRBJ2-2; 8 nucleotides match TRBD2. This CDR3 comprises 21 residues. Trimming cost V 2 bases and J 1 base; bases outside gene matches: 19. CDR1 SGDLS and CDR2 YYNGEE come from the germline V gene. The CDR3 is CASSVSVSGGEAKLNTGELFF. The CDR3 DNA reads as TGTGCCAGCAGCGTGAGTGTAAGCGGGGGAGAAGCTAAATTGAACACCGGGGAGCTGTTTTTT.

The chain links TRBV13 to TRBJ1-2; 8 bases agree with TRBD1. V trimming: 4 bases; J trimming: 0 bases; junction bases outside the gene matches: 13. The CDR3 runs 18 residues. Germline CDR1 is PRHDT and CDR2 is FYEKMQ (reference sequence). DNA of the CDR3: TGTGCCAGCAGCTCCATAAACGTCGACAGGGGACCTAACTATGGCTACACCTTC. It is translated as CASSSINVDRGPNYGYTF.

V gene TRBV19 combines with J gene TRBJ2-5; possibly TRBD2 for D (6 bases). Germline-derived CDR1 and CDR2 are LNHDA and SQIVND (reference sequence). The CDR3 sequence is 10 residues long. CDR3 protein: CASGGETQYF. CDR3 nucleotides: TGTGCGTCTGGGGGGGAGACCCAGTACTTC.

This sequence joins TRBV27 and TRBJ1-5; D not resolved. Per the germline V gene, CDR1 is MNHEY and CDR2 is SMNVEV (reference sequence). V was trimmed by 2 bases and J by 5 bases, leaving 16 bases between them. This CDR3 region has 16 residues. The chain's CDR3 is CASSLENPYPDQPQHF. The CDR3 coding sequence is TGTGCCAGCAGTTTAGAGAACCCCTACCCCGATCAGCCCCAGCATTTT.

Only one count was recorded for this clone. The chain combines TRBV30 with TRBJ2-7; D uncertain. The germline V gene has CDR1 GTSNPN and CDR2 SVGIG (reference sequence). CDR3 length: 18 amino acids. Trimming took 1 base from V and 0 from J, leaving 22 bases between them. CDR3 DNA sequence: TGTGCCTGGAGTGGGTATCTCCAGGCGCCAAAGCTCTCCTACGAGCAGTACTTC. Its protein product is CAWSGYLQAPKLSYEQYF.

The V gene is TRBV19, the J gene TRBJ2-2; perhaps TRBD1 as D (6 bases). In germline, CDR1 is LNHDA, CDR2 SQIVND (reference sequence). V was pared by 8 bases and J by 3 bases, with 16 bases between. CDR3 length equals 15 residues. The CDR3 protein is CASQRFRGDTGELFF. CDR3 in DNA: TGTGCCAGTCAAAGGTTCAGGGGTGACACCGGGGAGCTGTTTTTT.

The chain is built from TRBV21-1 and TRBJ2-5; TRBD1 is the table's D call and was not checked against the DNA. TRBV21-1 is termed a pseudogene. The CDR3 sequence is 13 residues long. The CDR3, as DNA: TGTGCCAGCTACAACAGGGTTGGGGAGACCCAGTACTTC. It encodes CASYNRVGETQYF.

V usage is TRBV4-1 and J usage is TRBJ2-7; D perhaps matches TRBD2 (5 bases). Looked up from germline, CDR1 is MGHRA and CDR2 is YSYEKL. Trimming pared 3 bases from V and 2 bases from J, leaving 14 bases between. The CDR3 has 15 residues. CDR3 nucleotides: TGCGCCAGCAGCCAGGGCCCGGGGAGTACCTACGAGCAGTACTTC. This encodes CASSQGPGSTYEQYF.

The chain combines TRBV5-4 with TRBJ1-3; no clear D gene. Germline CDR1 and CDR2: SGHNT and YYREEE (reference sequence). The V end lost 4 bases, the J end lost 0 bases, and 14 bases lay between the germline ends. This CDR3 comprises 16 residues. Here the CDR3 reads CASSPGGSGSGNTIYF. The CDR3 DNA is TGTGCCAGCAGCCCTGGCGGTTCGGGCTCTGGAAACACCATATATTTT.

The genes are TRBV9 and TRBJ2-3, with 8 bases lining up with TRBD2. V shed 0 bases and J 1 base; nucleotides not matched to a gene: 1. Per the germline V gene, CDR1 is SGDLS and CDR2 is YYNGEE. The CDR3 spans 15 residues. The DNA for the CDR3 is TGTGCCAGCAGCGTAGCGACTAGCGGCACAGATACGCAGTATTTT. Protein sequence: CASSVATSGTDTQYF.

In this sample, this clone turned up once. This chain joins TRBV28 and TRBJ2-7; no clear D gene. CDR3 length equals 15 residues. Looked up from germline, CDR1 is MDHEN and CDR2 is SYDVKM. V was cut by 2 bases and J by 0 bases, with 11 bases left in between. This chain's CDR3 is CASSLLFRSSYEQYF. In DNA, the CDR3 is TGTGCCAGCAGTTTACTCTTCAGGAGCTCCTACGAGCAGTACTTC.